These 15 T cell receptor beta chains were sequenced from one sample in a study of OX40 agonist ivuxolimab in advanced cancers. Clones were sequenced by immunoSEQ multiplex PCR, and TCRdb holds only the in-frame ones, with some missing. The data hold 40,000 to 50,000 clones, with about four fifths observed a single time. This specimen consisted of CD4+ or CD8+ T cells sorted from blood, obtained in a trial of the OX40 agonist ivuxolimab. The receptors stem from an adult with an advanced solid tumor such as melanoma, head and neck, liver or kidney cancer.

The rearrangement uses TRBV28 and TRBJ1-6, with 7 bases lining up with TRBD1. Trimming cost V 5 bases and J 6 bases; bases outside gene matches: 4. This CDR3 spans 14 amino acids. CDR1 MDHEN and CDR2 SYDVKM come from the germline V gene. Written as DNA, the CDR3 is TGTGCCAGCAGTCCCCAGGGGGGTAATTCACCCCTCCACTTT. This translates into CASSPQGGNSPLHF.

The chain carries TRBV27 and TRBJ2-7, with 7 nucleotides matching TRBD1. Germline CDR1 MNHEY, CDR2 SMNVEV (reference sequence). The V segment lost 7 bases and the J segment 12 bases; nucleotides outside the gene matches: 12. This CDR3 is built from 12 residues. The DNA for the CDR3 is TGTGCCAGCATTATGGACAGGCCTATTCCGTACTTC. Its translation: CASIMDRPIPYF.

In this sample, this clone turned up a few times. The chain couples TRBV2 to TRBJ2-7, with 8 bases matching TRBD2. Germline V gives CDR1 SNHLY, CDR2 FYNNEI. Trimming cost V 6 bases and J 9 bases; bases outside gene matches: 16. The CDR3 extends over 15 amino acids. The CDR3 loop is CASRLDSSGISGQYF. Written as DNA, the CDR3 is TGTGCCAGCAGGCTAGACAGTAGCGGGATCTCCGGGCAGTACTTC.

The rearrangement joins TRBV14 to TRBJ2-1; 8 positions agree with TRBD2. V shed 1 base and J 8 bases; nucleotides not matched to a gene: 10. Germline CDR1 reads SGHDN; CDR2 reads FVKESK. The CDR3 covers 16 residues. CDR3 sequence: CASSQGVAGSFHEQFF. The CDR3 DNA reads TGTGCCAGCAGCCAAGGGGTAGCGGGATCCTTCCATGAGCAGTTCTTC.

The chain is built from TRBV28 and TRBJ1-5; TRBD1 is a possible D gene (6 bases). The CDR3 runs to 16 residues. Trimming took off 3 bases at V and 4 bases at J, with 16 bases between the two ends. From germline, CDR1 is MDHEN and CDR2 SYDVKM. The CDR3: CASSFSRGVGNQPQHF. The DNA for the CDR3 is TGTGCCAGCAGTTTTTCCAGGGGAGTAGGAAATCAGCCCCAGCATTTT.

CDR3 loop: CASSFDLYGYTF. CDR3 nucleotide sequence: TGTGCCAGCAGTTTTGACCTCTATGGCTACACCTTC. This chain joins TRBV5-4 and TRBJ1-2, with D hard to call. The CDR3 covers 12 residues. Germline V gene sequence: CDR1 SGHNT, CDR2 YYREEE (reference sequence). Trimming removed 5 bases from V and 4 bases from J, with 9 bases in between. The variable domain in full, completed from reference TRBV5-4 and TRBJ1-2, reads ETGVTQSPTHLIKTRGQQVTLRCSSQSGHNTVSWYQQALGQGPQFIFQYYREEENGRGNFPPRFSGLQFPNYSSELNVNALELDDSALYLCASSFDLYGYTFGSGTRLTVV.

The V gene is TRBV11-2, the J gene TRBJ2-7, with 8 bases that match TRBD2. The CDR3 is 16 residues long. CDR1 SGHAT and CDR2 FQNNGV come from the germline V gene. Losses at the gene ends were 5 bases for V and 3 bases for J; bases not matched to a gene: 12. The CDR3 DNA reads TGTGCCAGCAGCACAGTGTGGACTAGCAGTCTCTACGAGCAGTACTTC. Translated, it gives CASSTVWTSSLYEQYF. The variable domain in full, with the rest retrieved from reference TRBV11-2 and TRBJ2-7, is EAGVAQSPRYKIIEKRQSVAFWCNPISGHATLYWYQQILGQGPKLLIQFQNNGVVDDSQLPKDRFSAERLKGVDSTLKIQPAKLEDSAVYLCASSTVWTSSLYEQYFGPGTRLTVT.

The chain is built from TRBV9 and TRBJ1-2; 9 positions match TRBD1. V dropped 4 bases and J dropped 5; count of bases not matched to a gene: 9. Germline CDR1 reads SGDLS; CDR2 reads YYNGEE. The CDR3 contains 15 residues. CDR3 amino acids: CASSLTPGQGYGYTF. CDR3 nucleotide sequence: TGTGCCAGCAGCCTTACTCCGGGACAGGGATATGGCTACACCTTC.

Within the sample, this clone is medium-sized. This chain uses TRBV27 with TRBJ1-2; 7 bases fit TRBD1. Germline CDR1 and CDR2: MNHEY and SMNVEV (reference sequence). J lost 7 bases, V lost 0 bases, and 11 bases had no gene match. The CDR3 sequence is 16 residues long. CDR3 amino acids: CASSLSGQVLTGGYTF. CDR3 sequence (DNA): TGTGCCAGCAGTTTATCCGGACAGGTCCTTACGGGTGGCTACACCTTC.

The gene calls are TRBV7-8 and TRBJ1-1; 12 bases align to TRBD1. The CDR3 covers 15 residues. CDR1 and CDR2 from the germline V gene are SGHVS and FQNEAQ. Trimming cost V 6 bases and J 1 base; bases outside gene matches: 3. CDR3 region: CASRGQGAPNTEAFF. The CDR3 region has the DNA TGTGCCAGCAGGGGACAGGGGGCCCCGAACACTGAAGCTTTCTTT.

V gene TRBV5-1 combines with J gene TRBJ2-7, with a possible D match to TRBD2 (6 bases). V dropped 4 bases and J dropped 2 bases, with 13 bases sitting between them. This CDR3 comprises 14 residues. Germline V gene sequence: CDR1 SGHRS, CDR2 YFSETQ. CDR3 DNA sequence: TGCGCCAGCAGCGCCCACGGGAGCGCCTACGAGCAGTACTTC. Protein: CASSAHGSAYEQYF.

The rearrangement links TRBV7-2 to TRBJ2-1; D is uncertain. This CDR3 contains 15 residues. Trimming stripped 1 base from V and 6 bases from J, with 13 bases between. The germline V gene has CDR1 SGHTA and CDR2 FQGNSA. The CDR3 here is CASSLGVVVGNEQFF. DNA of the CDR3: TGTGCCAGCAGCTTAGGTGTGGTAGTAGGCAATGAGCAGTTCTTC.

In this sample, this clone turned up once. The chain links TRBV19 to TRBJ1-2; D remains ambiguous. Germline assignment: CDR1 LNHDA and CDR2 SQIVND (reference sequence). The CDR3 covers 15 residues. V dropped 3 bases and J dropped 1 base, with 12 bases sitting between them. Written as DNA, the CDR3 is TGTGCCAGTAGTATCAACCTCAAGTTTAACTATGGCTACACCTTC. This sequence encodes CASSINLKFNYGYTF.

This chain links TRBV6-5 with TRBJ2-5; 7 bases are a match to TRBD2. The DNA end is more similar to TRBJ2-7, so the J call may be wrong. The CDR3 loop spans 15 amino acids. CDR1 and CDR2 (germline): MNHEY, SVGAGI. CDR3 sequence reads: CASSYGGGNNYEQYF. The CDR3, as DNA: TGTGCCAGCAGTTACGGGGGGGGTAATAACTACGAGCAGTACTTC.

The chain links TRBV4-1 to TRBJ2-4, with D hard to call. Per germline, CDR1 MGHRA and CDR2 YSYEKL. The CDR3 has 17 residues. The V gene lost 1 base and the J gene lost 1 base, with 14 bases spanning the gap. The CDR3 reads CASSQVRAQGAKNIQYF. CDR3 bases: TGCGCCAGCAGCCAAGTCCGGGCCCAAGGGGCCAAAAACATTCAGTACTTC.